Listed here are 12 T cell receptor beta chains from one sample, sequenced in a study of human T cells and chemical hapten exposure. Using its own MiXCR run on the RACE reads, TCRdb lists one record per CDR3 protein. The repertoire includes 65,000 to 95,000 distinct CDR3 sequences, about 8.6% of them detected once, and roughly 1.5% sits in the top ten. Indicated time point: healthy volunteer bleed at 6 weeks. Unfractionated whole blood was the source from which total RNA was extracted. Sequencing used whole blood. The source of these receptors is a female donor in good health. Some clones in this sample may be carry-over from other donors' samples.

This clonotype was counted many times. This rearrangement joins TRBV4-2 to TRBJ2-6; no reliable D call. This CDR3 contains 16 residues. Germline V CDR1 and CDR2: LGHNA, YNFKEQ. Trimming stripped 0 bases from V and 0 bases from J, with 6 bases between. The DNA for the CDR3 is TGTGCCAGCAGCCAAGAAGGCGGCTCTGGGGCCAACGTCCTGACTTTC. Amino acid sequence: CASSQEGGSGANVLTF.

This clonotype was counted ten times or more. The chain links TRBV12-3 or TRBV12-4 to TRBJ1-1; D unresolved. The CDR3 is 15 amino acids. Trimming left V 2 bases short and J 1 base short, with 11 bases between. CDR3 in DNA: TGTGCCAGCAGTTTATCAGGCGGAGGGAACACTGAAGCTTTCTTT. Protein: CASSLSGGGNTEAFF.

This clonotype has a count of ten or more. J is TRBJ1-4 and V is TRBV29-1; 7 bases match TRBD1. Germline assignment: CDR1 SQVTM and CDR2 ANQGSEA. Trimming cost V 6 bases and J 6 bases; bases outside gene matches: 4. The CDR3 extends over 12 amino acids. CDR3 sequence: CSVGQPDEKLFF. CDR3 bases: TGCAGCGTGGGACAGCCCGATGAAAAACTGTTTTTT.

This clonotype was found many times. V gene TRBV10-3 combines with J gene TRBJ2-2; D remains ambiguous. Germline V gene sequence: CDR1 ENHRY, CDR2 SYGVKD. The CDR3 totals 16 residues. Trimming stripped 10 bases from V and 1 base from J, with 19 bases between. The CDR3 region is CATTQARTGNTGELFF. DNA for the CDR3: TGTGCCACAACCCAAGCCCGGACGGGGAACACCGGGGAGCTGTTTTTT.

This clonotype was counted many times. CDR3 sequence: CASSLDPGGDEQFF. The CDR3 DNA follows: TGTGCCAGCAGCTTAGATCCAGGAGGCGATGAGCAGTTCTTC. V usage is TRBV11-2 and J usage is TRBJ2-1, with D maybe TRBD2 (5 bases). V lost 0 bases and J lost 8, with 11 bases in between. This CDR3 contains 14 residues. CDR1 and CDR2 (germline): SGHAT, FQNNGV.

This clonotype was counted only a few times. J is TRBJ1-6 and V is TRBV12-3 or TRBV12-4; D perhaps matches TRBD1 (5 bases). The CDR3 consists of 15 residues. V was pared by 6 bases and J by 7 bases, with 16 bases between. The DNA for the CDR3 is TGTGCCAGCAGCCCTGCCCGGGGACCAAATTCACCCCTCCACTTT. Its protein is CASSPARGPNSPLHF.

This clonotype occurred many times. V usage is TRBV7-2 and J usage is TRBJ2-3; 13 bases agree with TRBD2. Germline V CDR1 and CDR2: SGHTA, FQGNSA. This CDR3 region has 16 residues. J gave up 4 bases and V 4 bases, and 5 bases lay outside the gene matches. The CDR3 region has the DNA TGTGCCAGCAGCTCCACCGGACTAGCGGGGGCAGATACGCAGTATTTT. Translation gives CASSSTGLAGADTQYF.

As for this clonotype: A much larger clone is a single base away; this may be a read error. This chain connects TRBV9 to TRBJ1-2; D call uncertain. Trimming took off 3 bases at V and 2 bases at J, with 8 bases between the two ends. This CDR3 spans 13 amino acids. Germline-derived CDR1 and CDR2 are SGDLS and YYNGEE. The CDR3 nucleotides are TGTGCCAGCAGCGGAGGCAGAAACTATGGCTACACCTTC. Residues: CASSGGRNYGYTF.

Details on this clonotype: Being one base from a much bigger clone, this may be a read error. The CDR3 does not end in the conserved phenylalanine or tryptophan, so this is likely a read error. J is TRBJ1-1 and V is TRBV4-3; 7 bases map to TRBD1. The junction had 7 bases not matched to a gene; V was cut back by 3 bases and J by 0 bases. From germline, CDR1 is LGHNA and CDR2 YSLEER. This CDR3 is built from 16 residues. Here the CDR3 reads CASSQYPGQMNTEAFL. CDR3 coding DNA: TGCGCCAGCAGCCAGTACCCGGGACAGATGAACACTGAAGCTTTCCTT.

This clonotype was seen ten or more times. The chain joins TRBV18 to TRBJ1-6; D ambiguous. Germline CDR1 and CDR2: KGHSH and LQKENI. CDR3 length: 15 amino acids. Deletions cut 0 bases from V and 6 bases from J, with 9 bases between. The CDR3: CASSPPTPGNSPLHF. CDR3 DNA: TGTGCCAGCTCACCACCGACCCCCGGTAATTCACCCCTCCACTTT.

This clonotype has a count of ten or more. The chain is built from TRBV12-3 or TRBV12-4 and TRBJ2-7, with no clear D. The CDR3 spans 13 residues. The ends were cut back, 1 base at V and 1 base at J, with 5 bases in the middle. The CDR3, as DNA: TGTGCCAGCAGTTTAGGGCTGTCCTACGAGCAGTACTTC. Protein sequence: CASSLGLSYEQYF.

The chain is built from TRBV29-1 and TRBJ1-5; 7 positions match TRBD1. The germline CDR1 and CDR2 sequences are SQVTM and ANQGSEA. The CDR3 is made up of 13 amino acids. V trimming: 5 bases; J trimming: 7 bases; junction bases outside the gene matches: 8. CDR3 loop: CSVRQGRGQPQHF. CDR3 DNA sequence: TGCAGCGTTCGACAGGGAAGGGGACAGCCCCAGCATTTT.